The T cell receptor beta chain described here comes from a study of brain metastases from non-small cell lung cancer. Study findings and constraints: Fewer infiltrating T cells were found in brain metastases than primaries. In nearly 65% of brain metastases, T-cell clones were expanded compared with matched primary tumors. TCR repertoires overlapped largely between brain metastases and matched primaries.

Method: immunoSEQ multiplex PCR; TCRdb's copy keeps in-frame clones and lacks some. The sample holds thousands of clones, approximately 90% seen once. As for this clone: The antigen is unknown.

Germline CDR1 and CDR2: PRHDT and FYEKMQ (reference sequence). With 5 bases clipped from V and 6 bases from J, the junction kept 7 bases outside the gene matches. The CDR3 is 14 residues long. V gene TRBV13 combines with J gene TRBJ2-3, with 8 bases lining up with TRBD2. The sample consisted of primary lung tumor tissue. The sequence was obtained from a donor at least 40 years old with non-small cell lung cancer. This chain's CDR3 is CASSLSGRGDTQYF. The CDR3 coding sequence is TGTGCCAGCAGCCTAAGCGGGAGAGGGGATACGCAGTATTTT.